This T cell receptor (beta chain) was sequenced for a study of low-dose radiotherapy and immunotherapy resistance in tumors. About the study: 1 Gy per fraction was delivered to Cohort 2 every two weeks, for 13 Gy total over 26 weeks. Treatment consisted of nivolumab 240 mg every two weeks and ipilimumab 1 mg/kg every six weeks, given intravenously to patients. From cycle 1 day 1, patients took oral aspirin 300 mg every day for four cycles.

Remarks on this clonotype: An end of the junction does not agree with germline; a read error may underlie this.

Covering alpha and beta chains, TRAV- and TRBV-specific primers were used for the first-strand cDNA. PCR amplification of the TCRs was performed with Phusion for 20 PCR cycles, and it relied on a constant-region primer together with a V-primer adapter. Via MiXCR, TCRdb re-called the reads, giving one row per CDR3 protein. The sample yields more than 45,000 distinct CDR3 sequences, around 27% seen once. The CDR3 consists of 15 residues. The V gene's germline CDR1 is ENHRY and CDR2 SYGVKD. The time point: before trial treatment. The source is a male donor with prostate cancer. Sequencing used PBMCs, obtained before treatment. The chain uses TRBV10-3 and TRBJ2-1; no clear D gene. CDR3: CAISETAQSRNERFF. The CDR3 DNA reads as TGTGCCATCAGTGAAACAGCGCAATCAAGGAATGAGCGGTTCTTC.